The present TCR beta chain was sequenced within a study of blood T cell repertoires in COVID-19. Trimming stripped 5 bases from V and 2 bases from J, with 10 bases between. The CDR3 is 12 amino acids. Germline V lookup: CDR1 SQVTM, CDR2 ANQGSEA. Participants came from 24 US areas, aged roughly 18 to 100 years. Cohort placement rested on clinical history that participants reported themselves. Sequencing used immunoSEQ multiplex PCR; TCRdb keeps in-frame clones, though not all of them. Altogether about 320,000 clones are present, around 90% being singletons, with the ten largest covering around 4.8%. Material: PBMCs or T cells enriched from blood (not recorded which). The TCR was taken from a man aged 55 to 70 who had recovered from COVID-19. The chain joins TRBV29-1 to TRBJ2-7, with D perhaps matching TRBD1 (6 bases). The CDR3 DNA follows: TGCAGCGTTTTTGGACAGACCTACGAGCAGTACTTC. The encoded protein is CSVFGQTYEQYF.